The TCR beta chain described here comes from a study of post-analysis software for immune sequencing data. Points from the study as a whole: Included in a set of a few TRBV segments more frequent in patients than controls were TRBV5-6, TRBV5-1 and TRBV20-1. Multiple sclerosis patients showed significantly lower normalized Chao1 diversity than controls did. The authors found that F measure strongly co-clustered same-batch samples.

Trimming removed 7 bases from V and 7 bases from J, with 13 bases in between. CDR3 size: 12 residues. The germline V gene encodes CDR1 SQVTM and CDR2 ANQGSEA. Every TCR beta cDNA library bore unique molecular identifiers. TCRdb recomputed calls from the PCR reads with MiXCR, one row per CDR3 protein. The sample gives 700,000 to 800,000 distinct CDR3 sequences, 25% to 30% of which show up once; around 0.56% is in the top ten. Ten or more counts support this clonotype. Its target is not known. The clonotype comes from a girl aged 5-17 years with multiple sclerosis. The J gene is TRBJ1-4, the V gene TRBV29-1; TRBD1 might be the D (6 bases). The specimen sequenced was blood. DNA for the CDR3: TGCAGCGGCGGGACAAGAGGTGAAAAACTGTTTTTT. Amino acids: CSGGTRGEKLFF.